The present T cell receptor beta chain was sequenced within a study of cytomegalovirus exposure and HLA in healthy donors. Study outcomes and limitations: Earlier analysis looked at TCR beta V segments, and most were productive about 87% or about 30% of the time. Fewer N-insertions (relative to the approximately 670-donor mean) were reportedly seen in an Asian-associated ancestry cluster in a later analysis. 164 TCR beta chains were listed as cytomegalovirus-associated. Analyses of presence and absence presupposed an approximately uniform sequencing depth across donors.

In regard to this clone: Its antigen remains unidentified.

The V end lost 1 base, the J end lost 13 bases, and 20 bases lay between the germline ends. The CDR3 runs to 13 residues. Per germline, CDR1 GTSNPN and CDR2 SVGIG (reference sequence). In the PCR, 60 Vbeta and 13 Jbeta primers were used. Repertoires were generated with immunoSEQ multiplex PCR, while TCRdb's copy carries only in-frame clones and drops some. Of around 130,000 clones in the sample, about three quarters were seen once. The specimen was PBMCs. The TCR sequence derives from a man aged 40-49 years in good health and CMV-seronegative. The chain is built from TRBV30 and TRBJ2-7, with D possibly matching TRBD1 (5 bases). CDR3 region: CAWSEHTGYEPYF. The DNA for the CDR3 is TGTGCCTGGAGTGAACATACAGGTTACGAGCCTTACTTC.